The next 25 T cell receptor beta chains were all read from a single sample in a study of spatial heterogeneity in lung cancer. Study-level findings and limits: Expanded alpha and beta TCR counts within tumors tracked tumor mutation counts.

As to time point: sample taken at primary tumor resection. A single record per CDR3 protein comes from TCRdb applying MiXCR to the 5' RACE reads. Here the sample spans thousands of distinct CDR3 sequences, 14% being singletons. No antigens are known for them. Sequenced here: lung tumor tissue, sampled at surgery. These receptors came from a female donor with early-stage non-small cell lung cancer.

By share of the sample, this clonotype is medium-sized. For a library built for alpha chains, this beta chain is a stray read; little rests on its size. This chain connects TRBV7-2 to TRBJ2-5, with unresolved D. V was pared by 2 bases and J by 1 base, with 8 bases between. Germline-derived CDR1 and CDR2 are SGHTA and FQGNSA. The CDR3 contains 14 residues. The chain's CDR3 is CASSLRAAQETQYF. As DNA, the CDR3 is TGTGCCAGCAGCTTAAGAGCAGCCCAAGAGACCCAGTACTTC.

In this sample, this clonotype is medium-sized. A library prepared for alpha chains yielded this beta chain as an off-target read; its size is of little meaning. This chain uses TRBV6-1 with TRBJ1-4, with unresolved D. This CDR3 region has 12 residues. The V gene lost 0 bases and the J gene lost 5 bases, with 1 base spanning the gap. Germline values: CDR1 MNHNS, CDR2 SASEGT. CDR3 sequence: CASSEANEKLFF. The CDR3 DNA reads TGTGCCAGCAGTGAAGCGAATGAAAAACTGTTTTTT.

This clonotype ranks as medium-sized. For a library built for alpha chains, this beta chain is a stray read; little rests on its size. The chain carries TRBV5-1 and TRBJ2-7; no reliable D call. CDR3 length: 12 amino acids. V was trimmed by 5 bases and J by 6 bases, leaving 12 bases between them. CDR1 and CDR2 from the germline V gene are SGHRS and YFSETQ. The CDR3 sequence is CASRAEPTEQYF. As DNA, the CDR3 is TGCGCCAGCAGGGCAGAGCCTACCGAGCAGTACTTC.

This clonotype has at least ten counts. Because this beta chain is a stray read in a library intended to capture alpha chains, its abundance should not be given much weight. The chain couples TRBV11-2 to TRBJ2-5; D is perhaps TRBD2 (7 bases). The CDR3 length is 15 residues. V lost 5 bases, J lost 1 base, and 14 bases lay in between. Germline loops: CDR1 SGHAT, CDR2 FQNNGV. Written as DNA, the CDR3 is TGTGCCAGCAGCCTAATGGGGGGGGCCCAAGAGACCCAGTACTTC. Its protein product is CASSLMGGAQETQYF.

By proportion, this clonotype is medium-sized. This beta chain is an off-target read within a library intended for alpha chains, so its frequency means little. The chain is built from TRBV5-1 and TRBJ2-3; a possible D gene is TRBD1 (6 bases). Germline CDR1 and CDR2: SGHRS and YFSETQ. V lost 1 base to trimming and J lost 6 bases, with 21 bases between them. The CDR3 sequence is 17 residues long. The CDR3 is CASSLTSGVNSLDTQYF. The CDR3 DNA sequence: TGCGCCAGCAGCTTGACTTCAGGGGTAAATTCATTGGATACGCAGTATTTT.

This clonotype is categorized as medium-sized (0.01 to 0.1%). A library prepared for alpha chains yielded this beta chain as an off-target read; its size is of little meaning. The chain uses TRBV6-2 or TRBV6-3 and TRBJ1-5; D gene ambiguous. The CDR3 has 15 residues. The germline V gene encodes CDR1 MNHEY and CDR2 SVGEGT. The germline V and J ends were trimmed by 9 bases and 7 bases, with 22 bases remaining between them. The CDR3 here is CASWSGAGSGQPQHF. The CDR3 nucleotides are TGTGCCAGTTGGAGCGGTGCGGGGTCGGGGCAGCCCCAGCATTTT.

This clonotype was counted many times. This beta chain appears as a stray read in a library generated for alpha chains; its size is not informative. This chain uses TRBV20-1 with TRBJ2-3, with a possible D match to TRBD2 (6 bases). From germline, CDR1 is DFQATT and CDR2 SNEGSKA (reference sequence). The CDR3 runs 11 residues. V dropped 6 bases and J dropped 9 bases, with 13 bases sitting between them. DNA of the CDR3: TGCAGTGCCGCCCGGGAGAGGACGCAGTATTTT. This codes for CSAARERTQYF.

This clonotype showed up many times. This beta chain is an unintended read in a library built for alpha chains; its size means little. J is TRBJ1-2 and V is TRBV6-6; weak D call: TRBD1 (6 bases). The germline gives CDR1 MNHNY, CDR2 SVGAGI (reference sequence). V lost 8 bases and J lost 4, with 26 bases in between. The CDR3 length is 17 residues. The CDR3: CASGERQGRTPSYGYTF. The CDR3 DNA is TGTGCCAGCGGCGAAAGGCAGGGGCGAACCCCTAGCTATGGCTACACCTTC.

This clonotype was recorded many times. This beta chain is an off-target read within a library intended for alpha chains, so its frequency means little. In DNA form, the CDR3 reads TGCAGTGCCCCGACAGGGACCCACTTTTATGGCTACACCTTC. Protein: CSAPTGTHFYGYTF. The V call is TRBV20-1, the J call TRBJ1-2, with 7 bases that match TRBD1. With V trimmed by 6 bases and J by 5 bases, 12 bases remained unmatched. Germline V gives CDR1 DFQATT, CDR2 SNEGSKA (reference sequence). CDR3 size: 14 residues.

This clonotype is labeled medium-sized. This beta chain is off target for a library built for alpha chains, so its abundance means little. This chain connects TRBV10-3 to TRBJ2-2, with D possibly matching TRBD1 (6 bases). The CDR3 extends over 14 amino acids. The ends were cut back, 9 bases at V and 0 bases at J, with 11 bases in the middle. Germline CDR1 ENHRY, CDR2 SYGVKD. In DNA form, the CDR3 reads TGTGCCATACAGGGTGGTCCGAACACCGGGGAGCTGTTTTTT. Protein: CAIQGGPNTGELFF.

This clonotype was counted ten times or more. This beta chain represents an off-target read in a library built for alpha chains; its size is of limited meaning. The chain links TRBV7-9 to TRBJ2-3; 11 bases match TRBD2. From germline, CDR1 is SEHNR and CDR2 FQNEAQ (reference sequence). V gave up 3 bases and J gave up 10 bases; unmatched junction bases: 9. This CDR3 comprises 15 residues. In nucleotides, the CDR3 is TGTGCCAGCAGCTTCCGGGGTAGCGGGGGGGCCTCGCAGTATTTT. Amino acids: CASSFRGSGGASQYF.

At least ten counts were recorded for this clonotype. Found in a library prepared for alpha chains, this beta chain is an off-target read, and its abundance has little meaning. The chain links TRBV30 to TRBJ2-6; D gene unclear. Per germline, CDR1 GTSNPN and CDR2 SVGIG (reference sequence). The CDR3 covers 12 residues. Trimming shortened V by 4 bases and J by 1 base, and 2 bases separated the two germline ends. The CDR3 reads CAWKSGANVLTF. The CDR3 DNA follows: TGTGCCTGGAAATCTGGGGCCAACGTCCTGACTTTC.

Ten or more counts support this clonotype. This beta chain is a stray sequence in a library constructed for alpha chains; its clone size is not meaningful. This sequence joins TRBV7-2 and TRBJ2-7; TRBD2 matches at 8 bases. The CDR3 length is 15 residues. Unmatched junction bases numbered 10, after V lost 5 bases and J lost 4 bases. CDR1 and CDR2 (germline): SGHTA, FQGNSA. The CDR3 reads CASSPMRTSPYEQYF. CDR3 nucleotide sequence: TGTGCCAGCAGCCCCATGAGGACTAGCCCGTACGAGCAGTACTTC. Looking up the rest from reference TRBV7-2 and TRBJ2-7 gives the full variable domain: GAGVSQSPSNKVTEKGKDVELRCDPISGHTALYWYRQSLGQGLEFLIYFQGNSAPDKSGLPSDRFSAERTGGSVSTLTIQRTQQEDSAVYLCASSPMRTSPYEQYFGPGTRLTVT.

By frequency in the sample, this clonotype is medium-sized. This beta chain lies outside the target of a library built for alpha chains; its clone size means little. This chain joins TRBV3-1 and TRBJ2-6, with 7 positions matching TRBD2. The CDR3 spans 15 residues. V trimming: 4 bases; J trimming: 4 bases; junction bases outside the gene matches: 4. CDR1 is LGHDT, CDR2 YNNKEL, per germline (reference sequence). The CDR3 region is CASSRGAGGANVLTF. CDR3 in DNA: TGTGCCAGCAGCCGAGGAGCGGGGGGGGCCAACGTCCTGACTTTC.

In this sample, this clonotype is medium-sized. Because the library targeted alpha chains, this beta chain is an off-target read whose size means little. The V call is TRBV6-2 or TRBV6-3, the J call TRBJ2-4, with 7 bases identical to TRBD1. From germline, CDR1 is MNHEY and CDR2 SVGEGT. J gave up 16 bases and V 4 bases, and 10 bases lay outside the gene matches. This CDR3 is 12 amino acids long. The CDR3 reads CASSSSPDRRYF. The CDR3 DNA sequence: TGTGCCAGCAGTTCTAGCCCGGACAGGCGTTACTTC.

This clonotype is deemed medium-sized. Since the library was made to target alpha chains, this beta chain is a stray read and its abundance is not meaningful. The chain is built from TRBV12-3 or TRBV12-4 and TRBJ2-3; the D gene is possibly TRBD1 (6 bases). The CDR3 consists of 19 residues. Trimming removed 3 bases at V and 4 bases at J, with 26 bases between. Written as DNA, the CDR3 is TGTGCCAGCAGTTTTCAGACGATTCGGACAGAACAATGGGCAGATACGCAGTATTTT. Its protein is CASSFQTIRTEQWADTQYF.

This clonotype was observed many times. Since the library was made to target alpha chains, this beta chain is a stray read and its abundance is not meaningful. This chain connects TRBV20-1 to TRBJ2-1; 10 positions match TRBD1. This CDR3 has 14 amino acids. Germline CDR1 and CDR2: DFQATT and SNEGSKA (reference sequence). Trimming took 3 bases from V and 7 from J; bases not matched to a gene: 6. CDR3 DNA sequence: TGCAGTGCTAGTAGGGACAGGGGTGGGAATGAGCAGTTCTTC. Residues: CSASRDRGGNEQFF.

This clonotype was found many times. This beta chain lies outside the target of a library built for alpha chains; its clone size means little. The V gene is TRBV12-3 or TRBV12-4, the J gene TRBJ2-7; D gene unclear. Trimming pared 6 bases from V and 6 bases from J, leaving 15 bases between. This CDR3 comprises 13 residues. Here the CDR3 reads CASSGLRTREQYF. The CDR3 DNA reads TGTGCCAGCAGCGGTTTACGAACACGCGAGCAGTACTTC.

This clonotype was counted a few times. This beta chain is an unintended read in a library built for alpha chains; its size means little. The genes are TRBV4-2 and TRBJ2-5; D ambiguous. The germline V gene encodes CDR1 LGHNA and CDR2 YNFKEQ. V gave up 0 bases and J gave up 5 bases, with 13 bases separating them. The CDR3 consists of 15 residues. CDR3 residues: CASSQDRRNFETQYF. CDR3 DNA: TGTGCCAGCAGCCAAGATCGTAGGAATTTCGAGACCCAGTACTTC.

This clonotype was picked up many times. Found in a library prepared for alpha chains, this beta chain is an off-target read, and its abundance has little meaning. J is TRBJ2-3 and V is TRBV7-2; no reliable D call. The CDR3 totals 13 residues. V was pared by 3 bases and J by 0 bases, with 4 bases between. The germline CDR1 and CDR2 sequences are SGHTA and FQGNSA. CDR3 coding DNA: TGTGCCAGCAGCTTTTACAGCACAGATACGCAGTATTTT. It is translated as CASSFYSTDTQYF.

This clonotype was seen more than once but under ten times. Being off target in a library aimed at alpha chains, this beta chain has a size of little meaning. J is TRBJ2-1 and V is TRBV7-2, with D unclear. Germline-derived CDR1 and CDR2 are SGHTA and FQGNSA. V gave up 3 bases and J gave up 4 bases, with 7 bases separating them. The CDR3 loop spans 13 amino acids. The chain's CDR3 is CASSFQQYNEQFF. DNA for the CDR3: TGTGCCAGCAGCTTTCAACAGTACAATGAGCAGTTCTTC. The variable domain in full, with the rest retrieved from reference TRBV7-2 and TRBJ2-1, is GAGVSQSPSNKVTEKGKDVELRCDPISGHTALYWYRQSLGQGLEFLIYFQGNSAPDKSGLPSDRFSAERTGGSVSTLTIQRTQQEDSAVYLCASSFQQYNEQFFGPGTRLTVL.

This clonotype was found many times. This beta chain is off target for a library built for alpha chains, so its abundance means little. The chain joins TRBV20-1 to TRBJ1-6; D gene uncertain. The germline gives CDR1 DFQATT, CDR2 SNEGSKA (reference sequence). Trimming stripped 2 bases from V and 6 bases from J, with 17 bases between. The CDR3 covers 16 residues. The CDR3 DNA sequence: TGCAGTGCTAGAAGGACGGCCAGCCAGTCTAATTCACCCCTCCACTTT. Protein product: CSARRTASQSNSPLHF.

This clonotype is deemed medium-sized. This beta chain is an off-target read within a library intended for alpha chains, so its frequency means little. V gene TRBV23-1 combines with J gene TRBJ1-6; D may be TRBD1 (6 bases). TRBV23-1 is labeled an ORF, and its function is uncertain. The V end was cut by 0 bases, the J end by 7 bases, with 22 bases between. CDR3 length equals 19 residues. This chain's CDR3 is CASSQSTGRLASGNSPLHF. In DNA, the CDR3 is TGCGCCAGCAGTCAATCCACAGGGAGGCTGGCCTCGGGGAATTCACCCCTCCACTTT.

In its sample, this clonotype ranks as medium-sized (0.01 to 0.1%). Found in a library prepared for alpha chains, this beta chain is an off-target read, and its abundance has little meaning. The chain joins TRBV27 to TRBJ1-2; D not resolved. The germline V gene has CDR1 MNHEY and CDR2 SMNVEV (reference sequence). V was trimmed by 5 bases and J by 0 bases, leaving 10 bases between them. This CDR3 has 14 residues. The CDR3 spells CASSPRLTNYGYTF. For the CDR3, the DNA is TGTGCCAGCAGTCCCCGTCTTACTAACTATGGCTACACCTTC.

This clonotype was recorded at least ten times. Little can be read into the size of this beta chain, an off-target read in a library designed for alpha chains. This chain joins TRBV4-1 and TRBJ1-3, with D unresolved. V gave up 0 bases and J gave up 0 bases, with 12 bases separating them. In germline, CDR1 is MGHRA, CDR2 YSYEKL. There are 17 residues in the CDR3. The CDR3 protein is CASSQDEFLSSGNTIYF. In DNA form, the CDR3 reads TGCGCCAGCAGCCAAGATGAGTTCTTGAGCTCTGGAAACACCATATATTTT.